The clone carrying this T cell receptor beta chain was recorded at least ten times. As yet, its antigen is unknown. The sample originates from a study of T cells after yellow fever vaccination. V shed 6 bases, J shed 3 bases, and the junction held 6 bases outside the gene matches. The CDR3 consists of 16 residues. Germline V CDR1 and CDR2: KGHSH, LQKENI. Study-wide points: Most clones from primary vaccination resurfaced after the booster (around 97% CD4, about 91% CD8). Some clonotypes were seen in both the CD4 and the CD8 compartments. These made up a small share and likely arose from convergent recombination.

TCR cDNA was made by 5'RACE template switching, adding a universal primer site and UMIs. TCRdb re-called the 5' RACE reads through MiXCR, storing one row per CDR3 protein. The profile shows around 610,000 distinct CDR3 sequences, around an eighth of them singletons. The clonotype was recovered from a young man who received the YFV17D yellow fever vaccine. This material consisted of PBMCs, taken on the day of the yellow fever booster vaccination. The V call is TRBV18, the J call TRBJ2-1, with 12 bases that match TRBD2. CDR3 protein: CASSPWTSGDYNEQFF. The CDR3 DNA sequence: TGTGCCAGCTCTCCCTGGACTAGCGGGGACTACAATGAGCAGTTCTTC. The full variable domain, its missing parts supplied by reference TRBV18 and TRBJ2-1, is NAGVMQNPRHLVRRRGQEARLRCSPMKGHSHVYWYRQLPEEGLKFMVYLQKENIIDESGMPKERFSAEFPKEGPSILRIQQVVRGDSAAYFCASSPWTSGDYNEQFFGPGTRLTVL.